These 22 T cell receptor beta chains originate from one sample sequenced in a study of T cell changes during pregnancy in multiple sclerosis. Measured with immunoSEQ multiplex PCR; TCRdb has only the in-frame clones, and not every one. The data contain approximately 41,000 clones, about 93% of them singletons. Specimen: CD4+ T cells from peripheral blood mononuclear cells, collected in the second trimester of pregnancy. The source is a female donor in good health, enrolled as a control in a pregnancy study.

The chain joins TRBV5-5 to TRBJ1-2; TRBD1 might be the D (6 bases). Trimming removed 0 bases at V and 4 bases at J, with 13 bases between. Germline V gives CDR1 SGHKS, CDR2 YYEKEE (reference sequence). There are 15 residues in the CDR3. DNA for the CDR3: TGTGCCAGCAGCTTGGTGGCGGGGGGGCGCTATGGCTACACCTTC. Its protein product is CASSLVAGGRYGYTF.

The chain recombines TRBV11-3 with TRBJ1-1; tentatively, D is TRBD1 (5 bases). This CDR3 is built from 13 residues. Per germline, CDR1 SGHNT and CDR2 YENEEA. Trimming removed 3 bases at V and 0 bases at J, with 5 bases between. The CDR3 coding sequence is TGTGCCAGCAGCTTGACAGTGAACACTGAAGCTTTCTTT. It translates to CASSLTVNTEAFF.

This sequence joins TRBV5-8 and TRBJ1-1; TRBD1 is a possible D gene (6 bases). Germline V gene sequence: CDR1 SGHTS, CDR2 YDEGEE. V was clipped by 5 bases and J by 0 bases, with 11 bases between them. The CDR3 loop spans 14 amino acids. The CDR3 loop reads CASRIRGLNTEAFF. In DNA, the CDR3 is TGTGCCAGCAGGATCAGGGGCCTGAACACTGAAGCTTTCTTT.

V and J are TRBV2 and TRBJ1-3; 9 bases line up with TRBD1. J lost 4 bases, V lost 6 bases, and 4 bases had no gene match. CDR1 and CDR2 (germline): SNHLY, FYNNEI. The CDR3 is 14 amino acids. The CDR3 bases are TGTGCCAGCAGAACGACAGGGGGAGGAAACACCATATATTTT. It yields the protein CASRTTGGGNTIYF.

The CDR3 is CASSTRQGTNEKLFF. CDR3 DNA: TGTGCCAGCAGCACCAGACAGGGTACTAATGAAAAACTGTTTTTT. The chain has TRBV5-4 and TRBJ1-4; 7 bases map to TRBD1. The CDR3 sequence is 15 residues long. Germline loops: CDR1 SGHNT, CDR2 YYREEE (reference sequence). The V segment lost 4 bases and the J segment 2 bases; nucleotides outside the gene matches: 5.

This clone was seen a handful of times. The chain is built from TRBV28 and TRBJ2-5, with 8 bases fitting TRBD2. The ends lost 3 bases at V and 5 bases at J; junction bases unmatched: 5. The CDR3 totals 14 residues. CDR1 and CDR2 from the germline V gene are MDHEN and SYDVKM. In DNA form, the CDR3 reads TGTGCCAGCAGTTTGGCCGGGACTAGTGAGACCCAGTACTTC. It codes for CASSLAGTSETQYF.

The genes are TRBV2 and TRBJ1-6, with 10 bases that match TRBD1. The V gene's germline CDR1 is SNHLY and CDR2 FYNNEI. This CDR3 has 14 residues. V was pared by 6 bases and J by 5 bases, with 1 base of the junction left unmatched. CDR3 region: CASRGQGNNSPLHF. For the CDR3, the DNA is TGTGCCAGCAGGGGACAGGGGAATAATTCACCCCTCCACTTT.

The rearrangement links TRBV4-3 to TRBJ2-5; D might be TRBD1 (7 bases). Germline CDR1 LGHNA, CDR2 YSLEER. The CDR3 runs to 14 residues. The V end was cut by 0 bases, the J end by 8 bases, with 13 bases between. CDR3 DNA sequence: TGCGCCAGCAGCCAAGAAGGCCAGGGGGGTACCCAGTACTTC. Translating gives CASSQEGQGGTQYF.

There are a few counts of this clone. The V gene is TRBV4-3, the J gene TRBJ1-1, with D possibly matching TRBD1 (5 bases). Per germline, CDR1 LGHNA and CDR2 YSLEER. Trimming left V 0 bases short and J 0 bases short, with 11 bases between. The CDR3 is made up of 16 amino acids. CDR3 amino acids: CASSQEWGRLNTEAFF. As DNA, the CDR3 is TGCGCCAGCAGCCAAGAGTGGGGCCGATTGAACACTGAAGCTTTCTTT.

This rearrangement joins TRBV9 to TRBJ2-2; TRBD1 might be the D (6 bases). CDR3 length equals 15 residues. Germline values: CDR1 SGDLS, CDR2 YYNGEE. The germline V and J ends were trimmed by 0 bases and 5 bases, with 11 bases remaining between them. The DNA of the CDR3 is TGTGCCAGCAGCGTAGCGGACAGCGTTACCGGGGAGCTGTTTTTT. The encoded protein is CASSVADSVTGELFF.

This clone was counted a few times. The rearrangement uses TRBV7-2 and TRBJ2-5, with 12 bases aligning to TRBD2. Germline trimming cut 4 bases from V and 5 bases from J; bases unmatched to any gene: 5. Germline V gene sequence: CDR1 SGHTA, CDR2 FQGNSA. The CDR3 totals 15 residues. The CDR3 region is CASSWTSGAAETQYF. CDR3 coding DNA: TGTGCCAGCAGCTGGACTAGCGGGGCTGCGGAGACCCAGTACTTC.

The chain is built from TRBV6-5 and TRBJ1-5; 7 bases are a match to TRBD1. The CDR3 runs to 15 residues. The V gene end was trimmed by 5 bases and the J gene end by 2 bases; junction bases not matched to a gene: 6. The V gene's germline CDR1 is MNHEY and CDR2 SVGAGI. The CDR3 coding sequence is TGTGCCAGCAGTCCGCAGGGGGACGGCAATCAGCCCCAGCATTTT. Its translation is CASSPQGDGNQPQHF.

V gene TRBV19 combines with J gene TRBJ1-6; 7 bases are a match to TRBD1. The trim removed 4 bases at V and 5 bases at J, leaving 2 bases unmatched. The CDR3 is 14 residues long. Germline V gene data show CDR1 as LNHDA and CDR2 as SQIVND (reference sequence). DNA for the CDR3: TGTGCCAGTAGTAGGGACAGAAATAATTCACCCCTCCACTTT. The encoded protein is CASSRDRNNSPLHF.

About this clone: Additional DNA sequences in this sample encode the identical CDR3. The chain couples TRBV13 to TRBJ2-3; 8 positions match TRBD2. Germline CDR1 reads PRHDT; CDR2 reads FYEKMQ (reference sequence). The CDR3 covers 15 residues. The V gene end was trimmed by 5 bases and the J gene end by 3 bases; junction bases not matched to a gene: 7. This CDR3 is CASSHGRAVTDTQYF. CDR3 in DNA: TGTGCCAGCAGCCACGGGAGGGCCGTTACAGATACGCAGTATTTT.

This clone has a handful of counts. The rearrangement joins TRBV29-1 to TRBJ1-5; 7 nucleotides align to TRBD1. The V gene's germline CDR1 is SQVTM and CDR2 ANQGSEA. The CDR3 has 15 amino acids. Trimming removed 7 bases from V and 4 bases from J; junction bases left unmatched: 13. The CDR3 sequence: CSANFKQGSNQPQHF. CDR3 bases: TGCAGCGCCAACTTCAAACAGGGGAGTAATCAGCCCCAGCATTTT.

The chain links TRBV27 to TRBJ2-3; no clear D gene. The CDR3 contains 18 residues. In germline, CDR1 is MNHEY, CDR2 SMNVEV (reference sequence). The V and J ends lost 2 bases and 2 bases respectively, with 20 bases between them. DNA of the CDR3: TGTGCCAGCAGTTTACGGGTTACGGGTTCTGTTATCACAGATACGCAGTATTTT. Amino acids: CASSLRVTGSVITDTQYF.

The rearrangement uses TRBV7-8 and TRBJ1-2; the D gene is possibly TRBD1 (5 bases). CDR1 is SGHVS and CDR2 is FQNEAQ in the germline V gene. This CDR3 comprises 16 residues. Trimming removed 3 bases from V and 8 bases from J, with 22 bases in between. The CDR3 region is CASSLEGRAVSGGYTF. The CDR3 DNA is TGTGCCAGCAGCTTGGAGGGGAGGGCCGTAAGCGGAGGCTACACCTTC.

V and J are TRBV6-5 and TRBJ2-7; 9 nucleotides match TRBD1. V lost 4 bases and J lost 3; bases outside the gene matches: 7. Germline V lookup: CDR1 MNHEY, CDR2 SVGAGI. The CDR3 is 15 residues long. This chain's CDR3 is CASSLEGTGSYEQYF. In DNA, the CDR3 is TGTGCCAGCAGTTTGGAGGGGACAGGGAGCTACGAGCAGTACTTC.

The chain couples TRBV5-1 to TRBJ2-5, with D possibly being TRBD2 (7 bases). CDR1 SGHRS and CDR2 YFSETQ come from the germline V gene. The CDR3 extends over 15 amino acids. V dropped 3 bases and J dropped 5 bases, with 17 bases sitting between them. CDR3 sequence reads: CASSSSGGLGETQYF. The CDR3 DNA follows: TGCGCCAGCAGCTCCTCGGGGGGCTTGGGGGAGACCCAGTACTTC.

This clone has just a few counts. The V call is TRBV7-2, the J call TRBJ1-4, with TRBD1 matching over 11 bases. The CDR3 is made up of 15 amino acids. Looked up from germline, CDR1 is SGHTA and CDR2 is FQGNSA. Germline trimming cut 5 bases from V and 8 bases from J; bases unmatched to any gene: 7. The CDR3 nucleotides read TGTGCCAGCAGCCGACGGACAGGGGGCAGGGAAAAACTGTTTTTT. Amino acid sequence: CASSRRTGGREKLFF.

This chain joins TRBV27 and TRBJ2-7; TRBD2 matches at 7 bases. This CDR3 has 15 amino acids. Germline V gene sequence: CDR1 MNHEY, CDR2 SMNVEV (reference sequence). V lost 5 bases and J lost 4; bases outside the gene matches: 11. DNA for the CDR3: TGTGCCAGCAGTCCTGCCGGGACTAATTCGTACGAGCAGTACTTC. This sequence encodes CASSPAGTNSYEQYF.

This rearrangement joins TRBV14 to TRBJ2-3; maybe TRBD2 (5 bases). Trimming removed 0 bases at V and 4 bases at J, with 14 bases between. This CDR3 has 16 residues. Germline values: CDR1 SGHDN, CDR2 FVKESK. The CDR3 region is CASSQDMGVVADTQYF. DNA of the CDR3: TGTGCCAGCAGCCAAGATATGGGAGTCGTCGCAGATACGCAGTATTTT.